This entry concerns a single T cell receptor beta chain. Participant ages covered about 18 to 100 years across 20 to 25 US areas. Donors in Cohort 3 counted as recovered after two negative PCRs, clearance, or symptom resolution. TCRdb's table, derived via immunoSEQ multiplex PCR, lists solely in-frame clones and lacks some. Among 370,000 or so clones listed, 87% were seen once. The data originate from a study of blood T cell repertoires in COVID-19. The sequencing sample was made of PBMCs or T cells enriched from blood (not recorded which). The TCR sequence derives from a man between 25 and 39 years old who had recovered from COVID-19.

This CDR3 is CASSKLGNNYGYTF. DNA of the CDR3: TGTGCCAGCAGCAAACTAGGGAATAACTATGGCTACACCTTC. This sequence joins TRBV3-1 (or the pseudogene TRBV3-2) and TRBJ1-2; D not resolved. Germline values: CDR1 LGHDT, CDR2 YNNKEL (reference sequence). This CDR3 contains 14 residues. V lost 5 bases to trimming and J lost 1 base, with 11 bases between them.